This is a list of T cell receptor beta chains from one sample in a study of radiotherapy plus CTLA-4 blockade in lung cancer. Method: immunoSEQ multiplex PCR; TCRdb's copy keeps in-frame clones and lacks some. In the table there are under 100,000 clones, under 85% of which are singletons. The specimen was peripheral blood, collected from a patient treated with radiotherapy plus ipilimumab. These receptor sequences come from a human donor with non-small cell lung cancer that progressed on radiotherapy plus ipilimumab. Both conserved end residues are part of each CDR3. The D gene is left open where the match is weak. Expanded clones get a size class; other rows say once, few or many, or leave the size out.

D	J	size	V	DNA	CDR3
TRBD1	TRBJ1-5	-	TRBV29-1	TGCAGCGCCGCGACAGGGATTGGTCAGCCCCAGCATTTT	CSAATGIGQPQHF
TRBD1	TRBJ1-1	-	TRBV4-1	TGCGCCAGCAGCCAAGTGGTCTGGGCACAGGGGCTGGAAGCTTTCTTT	CASSQVVWAQGLEAFF
-	TRBJ1-4	-	TRBV4-3	TGCGCCAGCAGCCAAGTCTACACCGGTGGAATTAATGAAAAACTGTTTTTT	CASSQVYTGGINEKLFF
TRBD1	TRBJ1-2	-	TRBV30	TGTGCCTGGAGTGTACAGGGGGCGACGGGGGGTGGCTACACCTTC	CAWSVQGATGGGYTF
TRBD1	TRBJ2-1	-	TRBV6-1	TGTGCCAGCACTCGGGACAGCTCCTACAATGAGCAGTTCTTC	CASTRDSSYNEQFF
TRBD1	TRBJ2-7	-	TRBV5-1	TGCGCCAGCAGCCTTGGACAGGGTAGCTACGAGCAGTACTTC	CASSLGQGSYEQYF
-	TRBJ2-5	-	TRBV2	TGTGCCAGCAGGGTCCAAGAGACCCAGTACTTC	CASRVQETQYF
-	TRBJ1-1	few	TRBV19	TGTGCCAGTAGTATGGGGAGAGCCCCGGGGACTGAAGCTTTCTTT	CASSMGRAPGTEAFF
-	TRBJ2-1	once	TRBV7-2	TGTGCCAGCAACCAATACCGGAGGGAGCAGTTCTTC	CASNQYRREQFF
-	TRBJ1-1	-	TRBV2	TGTGCCAGCAGAGTACAGGGAGGGAACACTGAAGCTTTCTTT	CASRVQGGNTEAFF
TRBD2	TRBJ2-3	-	TRBV5-6	TGTGCCAGCAGCTCATTAGCGGGGGGGAATACGCAGTATTTT	CASSSLAGGNTQYF
TRBD1	TRBJ1-3	-	TRBV9	TGTGCCAGCAGCGTCAGACAGGGTGCAAACACCATATATTTT	CASSVRQGANTIYF
TRBD1	TRBJ1-2	-	TRBV28	TGTGCCAGCAGCTCGACGGGGGACAGTAACTATGGCTACACCTTC	CASSSTGDSNYGYTF
-	TRBJ2-1	-	TRBV5-6	TGTGCCAGCAGCTTGGCCTTCGAGAATGAGCAGTTCTTC	CASSLAFENEQFF
TRBD2	TRBJ2-7	-	TRBV29-1	TGCAGCGTGGGTCAGGGCGGGAGCATCCACGAGCAGTACTTC	CSVGQGGSIHEQYF
-	TRBJ2-7	-	TRBV5-5	TGTGCCAGCAGCTTGGCCCCGGGGCGTACCTACGAGCAGTACTTC	CASSLAPGRTYEQYF
-	TRBJ2-2	-	TRBV7-7	TGTGCCAGCAGCTTATGGCCCCTTAGCCTCAACACCGGGGAGCTGTTTTTT	CASSLWPLSLNTGELFF
TRBD2	TRBJ2-3	-	TRBV7-2	TGTGCCAGCAGCTTAGAACTAGCGGGAGCCCGCACGCAGTATTTT	CASSLELAGARTQYF
-	TRBJ1-2	-	TRBV14	TGTGCCAGCAGCCAAGCCAGGGTTGGCTACACCTTC	CASSQARVGYTF
-	TRBJ2-7	-	TRBV21-1	TGTGCCAGCAGCCCTCCCGGGACAGACTCCTACGAGCAGTACTTC	CASSPPGTDSYEQYF
-	TRBJ1-3	-	TRBV28	TGTGCCGTCCGGGACGCCCGCTCTGGAAACACCATATATTTT	CAVRDARSGNTIYF
-	TRBJ1-5	-	TRBV18	TGTGCCAGCTCACCATTATCCTGGGGCAGGGGTAGCAATCAGCCCCAGCATTTT	CASSPLSWGRGSNQPQHF
-	TRBJ2-7	-	TRBV10-3	TGTGCCATCAGTTCAGACCGTTTCTACGAGCAGTACTTC	CAISSDRFYEQYF
-	TRBJ1-5	few	TRBV10-3	TGTGCCATCAGTGAGGGGGGGGCAAGCAATCAGCCCCAGCATTTT	CAISEGGASNQPQHF
TRBD1	TRBJ1-4	-	TRBV19	TGTGCCAGTAGCAGACAGGGGGGACATGAAAAACTGTTTTTT	CASSRQGGHEKLFF
TRBD1	TRBJ1-2	-	TRBV28	TGTGCCAGCAGTTCCATTGTCCCTACGGGACAGATCGACTACACCTTC	CASSSIVPTGQIDYTF
TRBD2	TRBJ2-1	-	TRBV5-1	TGCGCCAGCAGCTTGGGCGGGAGGGGGAATGAGCAGTTCTTC	CASSLGGRGNEQFF
-	TRBJ1-3	-	TRBV7-9	TGTGCCAGCAGCCCCCCCCGAAACACCATATATTTT	CASSPPRNTIYF
-	TRBJ1-2	-	TRBV7-7	TGTGCCAGCAGCTATACTACAGGTCTACAAGAACTCTATGGCTACACCTTC	CASSYTTGLQELYGYTF
TRBD2	TRBJ2-4	-	TRBV2	TGTGCCAGCAGTGAGGGCACCCCGGGACTAGCGGGGTCCAAAAACATTCAGTACTTC	CASSEGTPGLAGSKNIQYF
TRBD2	TRBJ2-6	once	TRBV5-1	TGCGCCAGCAGCTCCCAGACTAGCCGAAACTCTGGGGCCAACGTCCTGACTTTC	CASSSQTSRNSGANVLTF
TRBD2	TRBJ2-2	-	TRBV9	TGTGCCAGCAGCGCGACTAGCGGGGTTCCCGGGGAGCTGTTTTTT	CASSATSGVPGELFF
-	TRBJ2-3	-	TRBV27	TGTGCCAGCAGTTTCCTAGACCGAGATACGCAGTATTTT	CASSFLDRDTQYF
-	TRBJ2-1	-	TRBV28	TGTGCCAGCACGGATTCGGCGGGCCTCTACAATGAGCAGTTCTTC	CASTDSAGLYNEQFF
-	TRBJ2-3	-	TRBV9	TGTGCCAGCAGCGTAGTCAGAGTTACAGATACGCAGTATTTT	CASSVVRVTDTQYF
-	TRBJ1-6	-	TRBV7-2	TGTGCCAGCAGCTTAATGTCCAGGGGAGATAATTCACCCCTCCACTTT	CASSLMSRGDNSPLHF
TRBD2	TRBJ2-3	-	TRBV29-1	TGCAGCGGCCACGGGGGGAAGGCCCCTCTAGATACGCAGTATTTT	CSGHGGKAPLDTQYF
-	TRBJ2-7	-	TRBV29-1	TGCAGCGTTGTTGGCGGCCCCTACGAGCAGTACTTC	CSVVGGPYEQYF
TRBD2	TRBJ2-1	once	TRBV4-2	TGTGCCAGCAGCCAAGGTCCTAGCGGGGGGGCCCTTGAGCAGTTCTTC	CASSQGPSGGALEQFF
-	TRBJ1-2	-	TRBV21-1	TGTGCCAGCAGCAAGGTTTCCGAGACACTCTATGGCTACACCTTC	CASSKVSETLYGYTF
TRBD1	TRBJ2-1	-	TRBV5-6	TGTGCCAGCAGCGGACCAACAGGGGGCGGCCAGTTCTTC	CASSGPTGGGQFF
-	TRBJ1-4	-	TRBV18	TGTGCCAGCTCACCCGGGCTTAATGAAAAACTGTTTTTT	CASSPGLNEKLFF
-	TRBJ1-3	-	TRBV5-1	TGCGCCAGCACCTACGGTACCTCTGGAAACACCATATATTTT	CASTYGTSGNTIYF
TRBD2	TRBJ2-2	-	TRBV5-1	TGCGCCAGCAGCTTGGCGTCCCAGGGACTAACCGGGGAGCTGTTTTTT	CASSLASQGLTGELFF
TRBD2	TRBJ2-3	-	TRBV5-8	TGTGCCAGCAGCCCACTAGCGGGGCTCGGCACAGATACGCAGTATTTT	CASSPLAGLGTDTQYF
TRBD2	TRBJ2-7	-	TRBV29-1	TGCAGCGTTGGCCAGGGACTAGCGGGGGGCGAGCAGTACTTC	CSVGQGLAGGEQYF